This T cell receptor (beta chain) was recovered during a study of CD8 T cells in Susac syndrome (dated by TCRdb to the late 2010s). As for the study more broadly: Repertoire sequencing was used to test whether CD8+ T cell activation and differentiation in Susac syndrome was antigen driven. What the authors observed across the whole study: The number of individuals in the TCR sequencing and HLA analysis was acknowledged as relatively small.

The CDR3 starts with the cysteine, ends with the phenylalanine, and has 13 residues. Only CDR3 DNA remains: 39 bases, in frame from the first base. CDR1 DFQATT and CDR2 SNEGSKA were looked up in the germline V gene (reference sequence). Here V drops 5 bases and J drops 6 bases, and the junction holds 7 bases not matched to any gene. RNA was extracted using the RNeasy kit, and about 0.5 to 1 ug of the RNA was reverse transcribed with random hexamers. The immunoSEQ multiplex PCR assay, which covers 54 Vbeta and 13 Jbeta segments, was used to amplify TCR beta CDR3 regions. Bias from PCR amplification was corrected by using a synthetic template baseline for primer optimization and for computational correction. In the authors' own workflow: Reads were annotated to V, D and J genes according to IMGT and were analyzed with immunoSEQ Analyzer, with only productive sequences retained. Clonality was calculated as one minus the Shannon entropy normalized by log2 of the number of productive unique sequences. For each patient and control, public and private clones were evaluated among the 100 most prevalent clones. Clones were defined as Susac-specific when absent from the healthy and MS cohorts, from over a thousand published viral clones and from other ImmuneACCESS disease sequences. TCRdb reworked the public reads: Q25 trimming with fastp, MiXCR clone assembly, productive beta chains retained. Each record represents a unique CDR3 protein, reported with the most common genes and DNA among its rows. None of the V and J calls come from the authors' own analysis; TCRdb made them. Within this sample are some 220,000 distinct CDR3 sequences, with about 95% of them counted one time only. Roughly 0.1% of the sample belongs to the ten largest clones.

Note on this clonotype: Its antigen remains unidentified. No qualities accompany the bases; no much larger clone lies one base away.

High-throughput TCR beta sequencing profiled peripheral blood CD8+ and CD4+ T cells from healthy donors, Susac syndrome patients and multiple sclerosis patients. Treatment-naive patients with stable or active relapsing-remitting disease fulfilling revised McDonald criteria were used as multiple sclerosis controls. Bulk CD8+ and CD4+ T cells were purified magnetically by negative isolation, whereas CD8+ TEMRA cells were enriched by FACS. Blood was drawn into EDTA tubes, processed within 24 hours, and PBMCs were isolated by density gradient centrifugation. PBMCs intended for TCR sequencing were cryopreserved in liquid nitrogen and thawed later in a water bath at 37 degrees C. The sorted or isolated CD4+, CD8+ and CD8+ TEMRA cells had a purity of 90% or higher.

The sample consisted of CD4+ T cells from PBMCs. The chain couples TRBV20-1 to TRBJ2-3; the central 8 bases match TRBD1. This sequence originates from a human donor with multiple sclerosis. The CDR3 here reads CSAPGGRFDTQYF. The sequenced DNA: TGCAGTGCTCCAGGGGGCCGTTTTGATACGCAGTATTTT.